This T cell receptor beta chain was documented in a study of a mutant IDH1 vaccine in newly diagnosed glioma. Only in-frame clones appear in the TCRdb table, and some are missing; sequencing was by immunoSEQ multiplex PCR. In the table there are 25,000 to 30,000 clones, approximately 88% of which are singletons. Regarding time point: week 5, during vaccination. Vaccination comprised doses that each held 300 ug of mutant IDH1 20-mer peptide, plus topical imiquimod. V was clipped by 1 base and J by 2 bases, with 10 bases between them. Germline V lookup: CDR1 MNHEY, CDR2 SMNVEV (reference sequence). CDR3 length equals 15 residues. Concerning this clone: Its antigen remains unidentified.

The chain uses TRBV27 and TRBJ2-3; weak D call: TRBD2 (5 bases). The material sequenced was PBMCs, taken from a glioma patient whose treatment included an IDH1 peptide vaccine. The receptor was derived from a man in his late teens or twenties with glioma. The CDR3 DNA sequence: TGTGCCAGCAGTTTATGGCCTAGCCCCACAGATACGCAGTATTTT. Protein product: CASSLWPSPTDTQYF.